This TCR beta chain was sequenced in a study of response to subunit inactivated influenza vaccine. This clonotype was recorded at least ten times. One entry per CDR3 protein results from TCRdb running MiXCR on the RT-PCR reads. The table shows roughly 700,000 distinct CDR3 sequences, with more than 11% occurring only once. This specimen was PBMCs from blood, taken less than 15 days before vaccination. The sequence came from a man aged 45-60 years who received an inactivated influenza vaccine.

The CDR3 sequence: CASSPTIQETQYF. CDR3 nucleotide sequence: TGTGCCAGCAGCCCGACTATCCAAGAGACCCAGTACTTC. The gene calls are TRBV4-2 and TRBJ2-5; D is possibly TRBD2 (5 bases). CDR3 length: 13 residues. Germline assignment: CDR1 LGHNA and CDR2 YNFKEQ. Trimming shortened V by 4 bases and J by 1 base, and 7 bases separated the two germline ends.